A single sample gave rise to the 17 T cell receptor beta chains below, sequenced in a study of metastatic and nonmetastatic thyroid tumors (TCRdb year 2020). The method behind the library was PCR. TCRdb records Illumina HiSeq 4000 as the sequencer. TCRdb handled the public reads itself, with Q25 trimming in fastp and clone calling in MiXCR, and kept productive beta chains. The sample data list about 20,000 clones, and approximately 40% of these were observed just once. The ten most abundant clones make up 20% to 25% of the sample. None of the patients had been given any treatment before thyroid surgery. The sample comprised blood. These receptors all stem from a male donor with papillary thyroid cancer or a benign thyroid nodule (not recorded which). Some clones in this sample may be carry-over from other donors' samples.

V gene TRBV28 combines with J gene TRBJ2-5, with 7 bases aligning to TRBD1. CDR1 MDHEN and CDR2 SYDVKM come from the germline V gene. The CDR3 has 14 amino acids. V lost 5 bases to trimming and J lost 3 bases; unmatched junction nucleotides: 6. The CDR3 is CASSTIDREETQYF. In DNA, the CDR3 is TGTGCCAGCAGTACAATCGACAGGGAAGAGACCCAGTACTTC.

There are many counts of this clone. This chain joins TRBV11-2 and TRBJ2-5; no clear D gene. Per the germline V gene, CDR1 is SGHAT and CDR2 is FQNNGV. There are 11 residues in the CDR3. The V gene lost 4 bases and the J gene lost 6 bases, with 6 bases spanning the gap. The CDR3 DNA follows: TGTGCCAGCAGCTCGAGCCAGACCCAGTACTTC. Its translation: CASSSSQTQYF.

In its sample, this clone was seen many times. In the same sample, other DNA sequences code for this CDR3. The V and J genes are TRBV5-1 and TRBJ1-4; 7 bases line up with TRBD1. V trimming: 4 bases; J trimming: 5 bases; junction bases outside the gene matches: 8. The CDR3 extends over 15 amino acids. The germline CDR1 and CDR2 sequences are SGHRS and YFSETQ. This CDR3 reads CASSPYGTVNEKLFF. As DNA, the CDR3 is TGCGCCAGCAGCCCCTATGGGACAGTGAATGAAAAACTGTTTTTT.

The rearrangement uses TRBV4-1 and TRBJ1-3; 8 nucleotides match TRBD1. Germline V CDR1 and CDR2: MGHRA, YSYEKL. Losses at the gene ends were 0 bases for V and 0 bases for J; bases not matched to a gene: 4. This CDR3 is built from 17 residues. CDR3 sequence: CASSQDWGQVSGNTIYF. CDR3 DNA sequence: TGCGCCAGCAGCCAAGATTGGGGACAGGTCTCTGGAAACACCATATATTTT.

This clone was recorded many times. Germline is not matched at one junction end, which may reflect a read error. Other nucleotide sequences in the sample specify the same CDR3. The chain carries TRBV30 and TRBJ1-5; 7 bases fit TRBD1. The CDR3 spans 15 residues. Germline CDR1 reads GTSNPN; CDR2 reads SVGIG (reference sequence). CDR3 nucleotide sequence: TGTGCCTGGGTGAAATCGGACAGGAAAAATCAGCCCCAGCATTTC. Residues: CAWVKSDRKNQPQHF. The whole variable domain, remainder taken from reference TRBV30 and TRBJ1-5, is SQTIHQWPATLVQPVGSPLSLECTVEGTSNPNLYWYRQAAGRGLQLLFYSVGIGQISSEVPQNLSASRPQDRQFILSSKKLLLSDSGFYLCAWVKSDRKNQPQHFGDGTRLSIL.

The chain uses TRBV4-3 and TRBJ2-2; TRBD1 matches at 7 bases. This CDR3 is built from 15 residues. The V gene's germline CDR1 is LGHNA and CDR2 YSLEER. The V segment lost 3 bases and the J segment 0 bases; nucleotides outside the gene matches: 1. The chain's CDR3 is CASSHDRANTGELFF. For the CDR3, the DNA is TGCGCCAGCAGCCATGACAGGGCGAACACCGGGGAGCTGTTTTTT.

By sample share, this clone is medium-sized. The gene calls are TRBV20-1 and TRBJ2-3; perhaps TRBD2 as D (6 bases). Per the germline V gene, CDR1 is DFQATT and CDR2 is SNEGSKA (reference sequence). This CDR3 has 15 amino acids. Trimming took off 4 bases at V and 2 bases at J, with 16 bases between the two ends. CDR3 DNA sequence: TGCAGTGCTAAGGGCAGCGGGCTGAACACAGATACGCAGTATTTT. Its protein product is CSAKGSGLNTDTQYF.

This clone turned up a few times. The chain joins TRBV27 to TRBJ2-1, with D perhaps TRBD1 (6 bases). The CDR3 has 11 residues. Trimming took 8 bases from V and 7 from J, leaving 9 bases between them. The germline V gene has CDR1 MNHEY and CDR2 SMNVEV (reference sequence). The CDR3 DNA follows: TGTGCCAGCCTCACAGGGAATGAGCAGTTCTTC. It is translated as CASLTGNEQFF.

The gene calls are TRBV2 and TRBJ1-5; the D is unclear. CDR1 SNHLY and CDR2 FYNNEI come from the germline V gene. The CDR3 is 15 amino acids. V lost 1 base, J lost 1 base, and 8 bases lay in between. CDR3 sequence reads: CASSEGRGSNQPQHF. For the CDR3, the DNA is TGTGCCAGCAGTGAAGGTCGGGGAAGCAATCAGCCCCAGCATTTT.

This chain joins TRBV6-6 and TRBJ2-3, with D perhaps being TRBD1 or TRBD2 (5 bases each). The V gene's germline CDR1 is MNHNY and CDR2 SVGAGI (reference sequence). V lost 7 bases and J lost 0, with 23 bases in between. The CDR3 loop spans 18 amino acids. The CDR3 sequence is CASTGRWRGASSTDTQYF. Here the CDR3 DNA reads TGTGCCAGCACCGGACGGTGGAGAGGGGCATCTAGCACAGATACGCAGTATTTT.

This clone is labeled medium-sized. This chain's CDR3 is CASSPSSGVRGYNEQFF. In DNA, the CDR3 is TGTGCCAGCAGCCCTTCTAGCGGGGTGCGCGGGTACAATGAGCAGTTCTTC. The V call is TRBV7-9, the J call TRBJ2-1; TRBD2 agrees at 9 bases. The CDR3 runs to 17 residues. Trimming removed 5 bases from V and 4 bases from J; junction bases left unmatched: 12. Germline assignment: CDR1 SEHNR and CDR2 FQNEAQ (reference sequence).

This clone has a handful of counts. In DNA, the CDR3 is TGTGCCAGCAGTGACAGGGAAGAATCACCCCTCCACTTT. It encodes CASSDREESPLHF. This chain joins TRBV6-1 and TRBJ1-6; D is possibly TRBD1 (5 bases). Per the germline V gene, CDR1 is MNHNS and CDR2 is SASEGT. The V end was cut by 3 bases, the J end by 10 bases, with 10 bases between. The CDR3 is 13 residues long.

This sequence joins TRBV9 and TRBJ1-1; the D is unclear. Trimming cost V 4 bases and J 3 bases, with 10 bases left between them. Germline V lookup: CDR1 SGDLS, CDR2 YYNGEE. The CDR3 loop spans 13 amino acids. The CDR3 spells CASSQHGDTEAFF. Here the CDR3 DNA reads TGTGCCAGCAGCCAGCACGGGGACACTGAAGCTTTCTTT.

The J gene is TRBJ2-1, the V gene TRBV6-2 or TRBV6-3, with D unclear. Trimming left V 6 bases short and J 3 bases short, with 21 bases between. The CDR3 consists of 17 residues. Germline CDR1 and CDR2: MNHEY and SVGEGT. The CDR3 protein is CASSPSLRAASYNEQFF. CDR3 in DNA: TGTGCCAGCAGCCCCAGCTTACGGGCGGCTAGCTACAATGAGCAGTTCTTC.

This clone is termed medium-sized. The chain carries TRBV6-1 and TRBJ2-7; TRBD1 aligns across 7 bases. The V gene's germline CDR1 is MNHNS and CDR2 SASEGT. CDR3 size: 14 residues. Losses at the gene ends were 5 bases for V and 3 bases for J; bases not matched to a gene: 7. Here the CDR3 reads CASSPLDRIYEQYF. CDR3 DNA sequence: TGTGCCAGCAGTCCCCTGGACAGGATCTACGAGCAGTACTTC.

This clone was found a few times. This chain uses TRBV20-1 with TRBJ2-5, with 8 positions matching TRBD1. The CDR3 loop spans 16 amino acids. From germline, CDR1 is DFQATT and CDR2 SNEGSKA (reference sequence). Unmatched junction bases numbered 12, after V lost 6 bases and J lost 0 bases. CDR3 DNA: TGCAGTGCCGGACTGACAGGGGACCGATACCAAGAGACCCAGTACTTC. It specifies CSAGLTGDRYQETQYF.

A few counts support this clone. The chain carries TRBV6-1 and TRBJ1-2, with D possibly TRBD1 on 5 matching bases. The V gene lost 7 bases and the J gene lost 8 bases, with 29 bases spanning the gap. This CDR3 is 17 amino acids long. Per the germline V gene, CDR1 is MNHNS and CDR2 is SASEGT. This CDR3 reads CASTKSCGGGERRGYTF. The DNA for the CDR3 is TGTGCCAGCACCAAATCCTGTGGGGGAGGGGAACGGAGAGGCTACACCTTC.